This T cell receptor beta chain was found in a study of T cells in Graves' hyperthyroidism and ophthalmopathy. Findings of the study overall: The authors' 13 V-J model separated ophthalmopathy from stable hyperthyroidism.

Hyperthyroidism was newly diagnosed in patients aged 18 to 65 (duration under 2 months). Clinical symptoms, serum thyroxine and TRAb, thyroid ultrasound and orbital computed tomography together formed the diagnostic basis. Fresh peripheral blood, about 10 ml of it, supplied the PBMCs. This clonotype occurred a few times. What it binds is not known. TCR beta CDR3 sequences were amplified from RNA transcripts. RT-PCR in the first round (using the HTBI primer set) targeted the TCR CDR3. TCRdb re-called the multiplex PCR reads through MiXCR, storing one row per CDR3 protein. The sample holds about 570,000 distinct CDR3 sequences, 14% seen once. Sequencing was performed on blood. The sequence was obtained from a middle-aged woman with Graves' hyperthyroidism.

Here the CDR3 reads CASSSNITRNTIYF. For the CDR3, the DNA is TGTGCCAGCAGCTCCAACATTACTAGAAACACCATATATTTT. The rearrangement uses TRBV7-3 and TRBJ1-3, with D uncertain. The CDR3 spans 14 residues. The V and J ends lost 4 bases and 5 bases respectively, with 12 bases between them. Germline CDR1 reads SGHTA; CDR2 reads FQGTGA. Complete variable domain (other parts from reference TRBV7-3 and TRBJ1-3): GAGVSQTPSNKVTEKGKYVELRCDPISGHTALYWYRQSLGQGPEFLIYFQGTGAADDSGLPNDRFFAVRPEGSVSTLKIQRTERGDSAVYLCASSSNITRNTIYFGEGSWLTVV.